This TCR beta chain was documented in a study of blood T cell repertoires in COVID-19. Background on the study: The study drew acute and convalescent COVID-19 samples from the United States, Italy and Spain.

Adults between roughly 18 and 100 years of age took part from about two dozen US areas. Resolution of symptoms, clearance, or two negative PCRs was present in recovered Cohort 3 donors. V was trimmed by 4 bases and J by 6 bases, leaving 16 bases between them. The CDR3 contains 14 residues. Germline V CDR1 and CDR2: SGHDN, FVKESK. Data came from immunoSEQ multiplex PCR; TCRdb stores just in-frame clones and leaves some out. This table has 300,000 to 450,000 clones, over 75% appearing once. The sample taken for sequencing was PBMCs or T cells enriched from blood (not recorded which). V is TRBV14 and J is TRBJ2-7; TRBD2 is a possible D gene (6 bases). The receptor's source is a man aged 18 to 29 who had recovered from COVID-19. The DNA of the CDR3 is TGTGCCAGCAGCCGCCGGGGGAGTGGGTCCGAGCAGTACTTC. Residues: CASSRRGSGSEQYF.